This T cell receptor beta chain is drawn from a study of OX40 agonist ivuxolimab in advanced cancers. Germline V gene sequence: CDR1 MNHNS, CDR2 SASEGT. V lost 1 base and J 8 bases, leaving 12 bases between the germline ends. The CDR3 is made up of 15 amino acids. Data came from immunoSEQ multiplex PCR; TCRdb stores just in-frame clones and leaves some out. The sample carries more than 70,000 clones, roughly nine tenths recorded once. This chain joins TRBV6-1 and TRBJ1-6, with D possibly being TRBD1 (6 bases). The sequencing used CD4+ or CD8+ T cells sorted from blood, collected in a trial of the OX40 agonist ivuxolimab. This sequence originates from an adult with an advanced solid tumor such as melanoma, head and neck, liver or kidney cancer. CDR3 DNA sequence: TGTGCCAGCAGTGAAGAGGGGGGTCTTTATTCACCCCTCCACTTT. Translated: CASSEEGGLYSPLHF.